This T cell receptor (beta chain) was found in a study of cytomegalovirus exposure and HLA in healthy donors. Overall study findings and caveats: Association of under 20,000 TCR beta sequences with HLA alleles was found at 0.05 false discovery rate in a later analysis.

CDR1 SGHTA and CDR2 FQGNSA come from the germline V gene. Between the trimmed V and J ends, which lost 0 bases and 4 bases, there was a span of 18 bases. The CDR3 is made up of 17 amino acids. Concerning this clone: The antigen is unknown.

The PCR had 60 Vbeta and 13 Jbeta primers. The data were produced by immunoSEQ multiplex PCR, yet TCRdb's version contains in-frame clones alone and is incomplete. The table lists 100,000 to 150,000 clones, over 60% of them singletons. Each of the donors was a healthy bone marrow donor. The clonotype originates from a woman aged 55-75 years in good health and CMV-seropositive. Material: PBMCs. The chain is built from TRBV7-2 and TRBJ1-1; weak D call: TRBD1 (6 bases). The CDR3 DNA reads TGTGCCAGCAGCTTAGCCTTGGGGCGGGGGGCGAGCACTGAAGCTTTCTTT. Translated: CASSLALGRGASTEAFF.